These T cell receptor beta chains were read from a single sample in a study of blood T cells in healthy people across ages. TCRdb used MiXCR to reprocess the 5' RACE reads, holding one entry per CDR3 protein. In the table there are approximately 800,000 distinct CDR3 sequences, approximately 53% of which are singletons. Sample: blood. These receptors were collected from a man at least 80 years old in good health. The CDR3 runs from the conserved cysteine through the conserved F or W. The order of the fields is J gene, clone size, D gene, V gene, CDR3 DNA, CDR3 protein. The D gene is left open where the match is weak. A clone size is listed for some rows: how often the clone was seen (once, few, many), or a class if it is expanded.

TRBJ2-7 . TRBD2 TRBV27 TGTGCCAGCAGTACTAGACTAGCGGGAGACGGATCCTACGAGCAGTACTTC CASSTRLAGDGSYEQYF
TRBJ2-1 many TRBD2 TRBV6-6 TGTGCCAGCAGTTCCAGCGGGAGGAGGTACAATGAGCAGTTCTTC CASSSSGRRYNEQFF
TRBJ1-2 . . TRBV2 TGTGCCACCAGACCTGCCTTCAACTATGGATACACCTTC CATRPAFNYGYTF
TRBJ2-7 . TRBD1 TRBV5-1 TGCGCCAGCAGCTTGGTGGGGGCAGGGGGCGTCTACGAGCAGTACTTC CASSLVGAGGVYEQYF
TRBJ2-3 once . TRBV7-6 TGTGCCAGCAGCGTATGGCGAGGTACGCAGTATTTT CASSVWRGTQYF
TRBJ2-4 few . TRBV24-1 TGTGCCACCAGTGATTCTGCAGGCCCCGAGTACTTC CATSDSAGPEYF
TRBJ2-3 . . TRBV20-1 TGCAGTGCTAGAGATGTTCGCGGGAACGCAGATACGCAGTATTTT CSARDVRGNADTQYF
TRBJ1-1 few . TRBV7-9 TGTGCCAGCGGCCCGGAAGCTTTCTTT CASGPEAFF
TRBJ2-1 . TRBD2 TRBV10-3 TGTGCCATCAGTGTTCTAGCGGGAGGGCCTAGGACAAATGAGCAGTTCTTC CAISVLAGGPRTNEQFF
TRBJ1-2 . . TRBV15 TGTGCCACCAGCAGAGATACCGGAGACAGCCCCTACTATGGCTACACCTTC CATSRDTGDSPYYGYTF
TRBJ2-7 . . TRBV7-2 TGTGCCAGCAGCCCTCGGGGGACACCCTACGAGCAGTACTTC CASSPRGTPYEQYF
TRBJ1-1 . . TRBV14 TGTGCCAGCAGCCAACAGCTCTTGGACACTGAAGCTTTCTTT CASSQQLLDTEAFF
TRBJ2-7 . . TRBV12-3/TRBV12-4 TGTGCCAGCAGTTTTGTGGCTAGCGACTACAATGAGCAGTACTTC CASSFVASDYNEQYF
TRBJ1-1 . . TRBV12-3/TRBV12-4 TGTGCCAGCAGTTTAAACAAGGGTTCAAACACTGAAGCTTTCTTT CASSLNKGSNTEAFF
TRBJ2-6 . . TRBV3-1 TGTGCCAGCAGCCAAGGCGTGAGCTCTGGAGCCAACGTCCTGACTTTC CASSQGVSSGANVLTF
TRBJ2-3 . TRBD2 TRBV3-1 TGTGCCAGCAGCCAAACCCCAGCGGGAGATACGTCAGATACGCAGTATTTT CASSQTPAGDTSDTQYF
TRBJ1-2 . . TRBV5-5 TGTGCCAGCAAGTGGGAGCGGGAGGGAAGGGCCTATGGCTACACCTTC CASKWEREGRAYGYTF
TRBJ2-5 . . TRBV3-1 TGTGCCAGCAGCCAAGACCCGGACAGTGAGGAGACCCAGTACTTC CASSQDPDSEETQYF
TRBJ1-5 . TRBD1 TRBV6-1 TGTGCCAGCAGTGAATCAGGGGGTTGGCAGCCCCAGCATTTT CASSESGGWQPQHF
TRBJ2-4 . . TRBV28 TGTGCCCGAGCTGTGGGGGACAAAGCCAAAAACATTCAGTACTTC CARAVGDKAKNIQYF
TRBJ2-3 . TRBD1 TRBV25-1 TGTGCCAGCAGTGAGCCGGGACAGGGATCAAATACGCAGTATTTT CASSEPGQGSNTQYF
TRBJ1-1 . . TRBV29-1 TGCAGCGGGGCGGGGATCATGAACACTGAAGCTTTCTTT CSGAGIMNTEAFF
TRBJ2-7 few . TRBV6-5 TGTGCCAGCGGCTCAGGGGTGGGAGAGCAGTACTTC CASGSGVGEQYF
TRBJ2-7 . . TRBV12-1 TGTGCCAGCAGCCTTGCGGGAGGGGAGGGCGAGCAGTACTTC CASSLAGGEGEQYF
TRBJ2-1 few TRBD2 TRBV6-5 TGTGCCAGCAGATTGACTAGCGGGACCTACAATGAGCAGTTCTTC CASRLTSGTYNEQFF
TRBJ2-1 once TRBD2 TRBV5-1 TGCGCCAGCAGCTTGGCGGGGGCTAGCGGGAGAACGTTTGGTGAGCAGTTCTTC CASSLAGASGRTFGEQFF
TRBJ2-5 . TRBD2 TRBV28 TGTGCCAGCAGCAGCCCGACTAGCGGGAGGGTGTACCAAGAGACCCAGTACTTC CASSSPTSGRVYQETQYF
TRBJ2-4 . TRBD1 TRBV20-1 TGCAGTGCTAGAGATTCGGGGAACAGGGGGCTAAAAAACATTCAGTACTTC CSARDSGNRGLKNIQYF
TRBJ2-1 . TRBD2 TRBV12-3/TRBV12-4 TGTGCTAATGGGCTAGCGGGAGGGAATGAGCAGTTCTTC CANGLAGGNEQFF
TRBJ2-1 . . TRBV12-3/TRBV12-4 TGTGCCAGCAGTTGGCCGGGCAATGAGCAGTTCTTC CASSWPGNEQFF
TRBJ1-2 few . TRBV3-1 TGTGCCAGCAGCCCCGACTGGGGGGGCTACACCTTC CASSPDWGGYTF
TRBJ1-2 few . TRBV25-1 TGTGCCAGCAGTCCCCCCGGTCGGGATGGCTACACCTTC CASSPPGRDGYTF
TRBJ2-5 many TRBD2 TRBV9 TGTGCCAGCAGCGTCGGACTAGCGGAAACCCAGTACTTC CASSVGLAETQYF
TRBJ1-1 . . TRBV20-1 TGCAGTGCGCCGCGTAGGGGGACTGAAGCTTTCTTT CSAPRRGTEAFF
TRBJ2-4 few TRBD2 TRBV15 TGTGCCACCAGCAGAGAAAGCGGGAGTGTCATTCAGTACTTC CATSRESGSVIQYF
TRBJ2-7 . TRBD1 TRBV4-1 TGCGCCAGCAGTCATAGGGGGCCAACCTACGAGCAGTACTTC CASSHRGPTYEQYF
TRBJ1-2 . TRBD1 TRBV7-2 TGTGCCAGCAGCCTGGACAGGATCAACTATGGCTACACCTTC CASSLDRINYGYTF
TRBJ1-5 . TRBD1 TRBV20-1 TGCAGTGCTAAGACAGGGGGTTTTAGCAATCAGCCCCAGCATTTT CSAKTGGFSNQPQHF
TRBJ2-1 few . TRBV24-1 TGTGCCACCAGCGCCGGGACGGCCCCCTACAATGAGCAGTTCTTC CATSAGTAPYNEQFF
TRBJ1-1 . . TRBV19 TGTGCCAGTAGTATAGATGGGGAGAACACTGAAGCTTTCTTT CASSIDGENTEAFF
TRBJ2-1 . TRBD2 TRBV15 TGTGCCACCAGCAGACTGGAGTCCGCGTCAGTGCTAGCGGGACACTTGTCCAATGAGCAGTTCTTC CATSRLESASVLAGHLSNEQFF
TRBJ2-2 . . TRBV29-1 TGCAGCGTTGCAGGGACCGGGGAGCTGTTTTTT CSVAGTGELFF
TRBJ2-1 . TRBD2 TRBV3-1 TGTGCCAGCAGCCTCCCGGGGGGTGAGCAGTTCTTC CASSLPGGEQFF
TRBJ2-2 few . TRBV2 TGTGCCAGCAGTGAAGCAGGTCAGGGCGTCGCCGGGGAGCTGTTTTTT CASSEAGQGVAGELFF
TRBJ1-4 . TRBD1 TRBV5-1 TGCGCCAGCAGCACCACAGGGGGAACTAATGAAAAACTGTTTTTT CASSTTGGTNEKLFF
TRBJ2-1 few . TRBV27 TGTGCCAGCAGTTTATGGACCCTGGGAGGTGGTGAGCAGTTCTTC CASSLWTLGGGEQFF
TRBJ2-6 once . TRBV29-1 TGCAGCGTTGTCCAAGGACTGAGCTCTGGGACCAACGTCCTGACTTTC CSVVQGLSSGTNVLTF